This entry is about one TCR beta chain. Method: immunoSEQ multiplex PCR; TCRdb's copy keeps in-frame clones and lacks some. The sample lists over 50,000 clones; around 86% were seen once. The entry originates in a study of blood T cell repertoires in COVID-19. Study-level background: Italy, Spain and the United States were the sources of the convalescent and acute COVID-19 samples.

The source material was peripheral blood. The TCR comes from a human donor in a cohort sampled during active COVID-19.

CDR3 nucleotide sequence: TGTGCCAGCAGCTCCTCCGGGACTTCGAACACCGGGGAGCTGTTTTTT. Translated, it gives CASSSSGTSNTGELFF. The V call is TRBV7-8, the J call TRBJ2-2, with a weak D call TRBD2 (6 bases). V was trimmed by 4 bases and J by 0 bases, leaving 12 bases between them. Germline V gene data show CDR1 as SGHVS and CDR2 as FQNEAQ. This CDR3 region has 16 residues.